The 11 T cell receptor beta chains below all came from one sample that was sequenced in a study of blood T cell repertoires in COVID-19. Sequencing was performed with immunoSEQ multiplex PCR; in TCRdb, only in-frame clones are kept and a portion is missing. This table holds approximately 290,000 clones, roughly nine tenths found once. Sequenced material: peripheral blood. Receptor source: a woman aged 25 to 45 with COVID-19, enrolled during active disease.

This rearrangement joins TRBV10-1 to TRBJ2-1; no definite D call. CDR1 and CDR2 (germline): WNHNN, SYGVQD (reference sequence). Trimming took off 4 bases at V and 9 bases at J, with 10 bases between the two ends. There are 12 residues in the CDR3. DNA of the CDR3: TGCGCCAGCAGTGCCGCTTGGAGTGAGCAGTTCTTC. Translated, it gives CASSAAWSEQFF.

The CDR3 DNA follows: TGTGCCAGCGGGGGGGATCTCTACGAGCAGTACTTC. It specifies CASGGDLYEQYF. J is TRBJ2-7 and V is TRBV7-9, with 7 bases fitting TRBD2. The trim removed 8 bases at V and 3 bases at J, leaving 4 bases unmatched. Germline V gives CDR1 SEHNR, CDR2 FQNEAQ (reference sequence). The CDR3 length is 12 residues.

V is TRBV7-9 and J is TRBJ1-4; TRBD1 matches at 12 bases. This CDR3 has 14 amino acids. With V trimmed by 4 bases and J by 8 bases, 2 bases remained unmatched. CDR1 is SEHNR, CDR2 FQNEAQ, per germline (reference sequence). The CDR3 sequence is CASSWGTGGEKLFF. CDR3 nucleotide sequence: TGTGCCAGCAGCTGGGGGACAGGGGGCGAAAAACTGTTTTTT.

The chain uses TRBV11-2 and TRBJ2-7; 9 bases are a match to TRBD1. Trimming cost V 7 bases and J 6 bases; bases outside gene matches: 7. Germline V CDR1 and CDR2: SGHAT, FQNNGV. The length of the CDR3 is 13 residues. The CDR3 DNA is TGTGCCAGCACCGAACAGGGGGCAGGCGAGCAGTACTTC. This encodes CASTEQGAGEQYF.

The gene calls are TRBV2 and TRBJ1-1; D remains ambiguous. CDR3 length equals 10 residues. V was shortened by 6 bases and J by 8 bases, with 7 bases between the two germline ends. The V gene's germline CDR1 is SNHLY and CDR2 FYNNEI. CDR3 loop: CASRQVEAFF. Here the CDR3 DNA reads TGTGCCAGCAGACAAGTAGAAGCTTTCTTT.

CDR3: CASSLGPSGGRETQYF. CDR3 nucleotide sequence: TGTGCCAGCAGCTTAGGTCCGTCGGGGGGCAGAGAGACCCAGTACTTC. This sequence joins TRBV11-2 and TRBJ2-5, with TRBD2 as a possible D gene (7 bases). The CDR3 is made up of 16 amino acids. V dropped 1 base and J dropped 4 bases, with 16 bases sitting between them. CDR1 SGHAT and CDR2 FQNNGV come from the germline V gene.

The CDR3 loop reads CASSVGNLGGNEQFF. Written as DNA, the CDR3 is TGTGCCAGCAGCGTGGGGAATCTAGGAGGCAATGAGCAGTTCTTC. This sequence joins TRBV9 and TRBJ2-1; TRBD2 is a possible D gene (5 bases). V dropped 2 bases and J dropped 6 bases, with 15 bases sitting between them. CDR1 and CDR2 from the germline V gene are SGDLS and YYNGEE. The CDR3 sequence is 15 residues long.

This clone has just one count. The chain links TRBV7-8 to TRBJ2-5; 10 bases line up with TRBD2. The germline V gene encodes CDR1 SGHVS and CDR2 FQNEAQ. This CDR3 contains 17 residues. With V trimmed by 4 bases and J by 5 bases, 13 bases remained unmatched. CDR3 sequence reads: CASSSRPSGGARETQYF. CDR3 in DNA: TGTGCCAGCAGCTCAAGACCCAGCGGGGGGGCGAGGGAGACCCAGTACTTC.

The CDR3 is CASSRQVGEDTIYF. The CDR3 nucleotides read TGCGCCAGCAGCCGACAGGTGGGAGAGGACACCATATATTTT. The V and J genes are TRBV5-1 and TRBJ1-3, with D perhaps TRBD1 (6 bases). This CDR3 spans 14 amino acids. Trimming cost V 4 bases and J 8 bases, with 16 bases left between them. Germline CDR1 SGHRS, CDR2 YFSETQ.

This chain connects TRBV6-5 to TRBJ1-2, with 7 bases matching TRBD1. The V gene end was trimmed by 2 bases and the J gene end by 7 bases; junction bases not matched to a gene: 7. The CDR3 length is 14 residues. The germline gives CDR1 MNHEY, CDR2 SVGAGI. In DNA form, the CDR3 reads TGTGCCAGCAGTTACCGTGACAGGGTCTCTGGCTACACCTTC. Protein: CASSYRDRVSGYTF.

The chain joins TRBV10-3 to TRBJ2-5; D is perhaps TRBD1 (5 bases). Trimming took 8 bases from V and 4 from J, leaving 17 bases between them. The germline V gene has CDR1 ENHRY and CDR2 SYGVKD. The CDR3 sequence is 14 residues long. The DNA of the CDR3 is TGTGCCATCCGAGCAGAAACAGGAGCAGAGACCCAGTACTTC. Residues: CAIRAETGAETQYF.